These 13 T cell receptor beta chains share one sample of origin, sequenced in a study of T cell changes during pregnancy in multiple sclerosis. Generated by immunoSEQ multiplex PCR, the TCRdb table keeps only in-frame clones and is missing some. Of approximately 30,000 clones detected, roughly 89% appear once; the ten largest clones hold about 0.8%. The sequencing used CD4+ T cells from peripheral blood mononuclear cells, collected in the second trimester of pregnancy. These receptors were collected from a female donor with multiple sclerosis, enrolled in a pregnancy study.

This clone showed up just once. The chain employs TRBV18 and TRBJ2-2, with no clear D. The CDR3 has 13 residues. V lost 3 bases and J lost 5, with 7 bases in between. Germline loops: CDR1 KGHSH, CDR2 LQKENI. The CDR3 reads CASSPLNTGELFF. CDR3 DNA sequence: TGTGCCAGCTCACCGCTAAATACCGGGGAGCTGTTTTTT.

The J gene is TRBJ1-2, the V gene TRBV18; 8 nucleotides match TRBD1. The CDR3 consists of 14 residues. The germline V gene encodes CDR1 KGHSH and CDR2 LQKENI. V was pared by 2 bases and J by 5 bases, with 4 bases of the junction left unmatched. This CDR3 is CASSPGQGGYGYTF. The CDR3 bases are TGTGCCAGCTCACCAGGACAGGGAGGTTATGGCTACACCTTC.

The rearrangement joins TRBV29-1 to TRBJ2-7; D is perhaps TRBD2 (7 bases). This CDR3 comprises 16 residues. V lost 5 bases to trimming and J lost 3 bases, with 23 bases between them. Germline CDR1 is SQVTM and CDR2 is ANQGSEA. The DNA for the CDR3 is TGCAGCGTTCACGAGTTGGGGGGGCAGGTGGACTACGAGCAGTACTTC. Its translation: CSVHELGGQVDYEQYF.

The CDR3 DNA follows: TGTGCCAGCAGTAGGGACAGGGGACTCTACGAGCAGTACTTC. Its translation is CASSRDRGLYEQYF. V and J are TRBV6-1 and TRBJ2-7; 10 positions agree with TRBD1. Trimming took 5 bases from V and 3 from J; bases not matched to a gene: 4. This CDR3 contains 14 residues. The germline V gene encodes CDR1 MNHNS and CDR2 SASEGT.

V usage is TRBV10-2 and J usage is TRBJ2-3; 10 nucleotides line up with TRBD2. The CDR3 consists of 18 residues. J lost 2 bases, V lost 3 bases, and 11 bases had no gene match. CDR1 and CDR2 from the germline V gene are WSHSY and SAAADI. CDR3 protein: CASSEPYLAGEHTDTQYF. Written as DNA, the CDR3 is TGCGCCAGCAGTGAACCCTATCTAGCGGGGGAACACACAGATACGCAGTATTTT.

The chain recombines TRBV19 with TRBJ2-7; 10 nucleotides align to TRBD1. Unmatched junction bases numbered 6, after V lost 4 bases and J lost 6 bases. The germline V gene has CDR1 LNHDA and CDR2 SQIVND (reference sequence). This CDR3 is 14 amino acids long. The CDR3 bases are TGTGCCAGTAGTAGCCGGGACAGGGGTCCCGAGCAGTACTTC. This gives the protein CASSSRDRGPEQYF.

V usage is TRBV7-6 and J usage is TRBJ1-1, with D perhaps TRBD1 (6 bases). CDR3 length: 14 residues. Between the trimmed V and J ends, which lost 3 bases and 5 bases, there was a span of 13 bases. Per germline, CDR1 SGHVS and CDR2 FNYEAQ. The CDR3 spells CASSLGGPGTEAFF. In nucleotides, the CDR3 is TGTGCCAGCAGCTTGGGGGGGCCGGGGACTGAAGCTTTCTTT.

The chain is built from TRBV5-6 and TRBJ2-7; 7 bases line up with TRBD2. CDR3 length: 14 residues. V lost 4 bases and J lost 2; bases outside the gene matches: 6. Germline V gene sequence: CDR1 SGHDT, CDR2 YYEEEE. The DNA for the CDR3 is TGTGCCAGCAGCCGGAGCGGGGACCCCTACGAGCAGTACTTC. The encoded protein is CASSRSGDPYEQYF.

This clone was seen more than once but under ten times. The chain couples TRBV6-4 to TRBJ1-1, with TRBD1 matching 7 bases. Trimming removed 7 bases from V and 3 bases from J; junction bases left unmatched: 11. This CDR3 spans 15 amino acids. The germline V gene encodes CDR1 MRHNA and CDR2 SNTAGT. The CDR3 protein is CASKRDRHTDTEAFF. The CDR3 nucleotides are TGTGCCAGCAAACGGGACAGACACACCGACACTGAAGCTTTCTTT.

The chain links TRBV4-1 to TRBJ1-5; the match to TRBD1 covers 7 bases. The CDR3 has 18 amino acids. The trim removed 5 bases at V and 0 bases at J, leaving 13 bases unmatched. From germline, CDR1 is MGHRA and CDR2 YSYEKL. The CDR3 DNA is TGCGCCAGCAGCAATCCGGCCAGGGGGGTTAATAGCAATCAGCCCCAGCATTTT. Encoded protein: CASSNPARGVNSNQPQHF.

This sequence joins TRBV15 and TRBJ2-2; 9 nucleotides line up with TRBD1. Trimming at V came to 5 bases and at J to 3 bases, leaving 4 bases not matched to a gene. Germline assignment: CDR1 LNHNV and CDR2 YYDKDF (reference sequence). The CDR3 runs 15 residues. The CDR3 DNA is TGTGCCACCAGCCGCCGGGACAGGGACACCGGGGAGCTGTTTTTT. As protein: CATSRRDRDTGELFF. The full variable domain, completed using reference TRBV15 and TRBJ2-2, is DAMVIQNPRYQVTQFGKPVTLSCSQTLNHNVMYWYQQKSSQAPKLLFHYYDKDFNNEADTPDNFQSRRPNTSFCFLDIRSPGLGDTAMYLCATSRRDRDTGELFFGEGSRLTVL.

The chain links TRBV29-1 to TRBJ1-1, with 7 bases aligning to TRBD1. CDR1 is SQVTM and CDR2 is ANQGSEA in the germline V gene. The CDR3 runs 14 residues. The trim removed 7 bases at V and 5 bases at J, leaving 13 bases unmatched. The CDR3: CSAEEDRMGTEAFF. CDR3 DNA sequence: TGCAGCGCCGAGGAGGACAGGATGGGGACTGAAGCTTTCTTT.

This chain connects TRBV6-5 to TRBJ1-3, with a possible D match to TRBD1 (6 bases). Germline CDR1 is MNHEY and CDR2 is SVGAGI. Between the trimmed V and J ends, which lost 6 bases and 8 bases, there was a span of 17 bases. The CDR3 has 14 amino acids. The chain's CDR3 is CASSTGPGRDTIYF. The CDR3 DNA sequence: TGTGCCAGCAGCACAGGGCCGGGTAGAGACACCATATATTTT.